This entry concerns a single T cell receptor (beta chain). Its antigen specificity is not known. Libraries were constructed by the immunoSEQ multiplex PCR assay. For the multiplex PCR, a mixture combining 60 forward primers for TCR Vbeta segments and 13 reverse primers for TCR Jbeta segments was used. The CDR3 region of rearranged TCR beta genes was amplified from genomic DNA by a multiplex PCR assay. Amplified TCR beta libraries were sequenced as 87-base-pair reads on the Illumina HiSeq System. In the original analysis: Across the roughly 640 repertoires, a later analysis counted 78 million or so unique TCR beta chains, some 11 million of which were shared by at least two donors. A nearest-neighbor algorithm error-corrected the raw reads and collapsed the reads into unique sequences, merging closely related sequences to remove PCR and sequencing errors. Alignment of CDR3 sequences to IMGT reference sequences was used to assign V, D and J gene segments. For a sequence to be retained, at least a six-nucleotide match to both a V gene segment and a J gene segment was required. Rearrangements were classified as productive when the CDR3 lacked stop codons and remained in frame with V and J, and all other rearrangements were classified as non-productive. Following IMGT convention, CDR3 was defined as the stretch from the second conserved V-encoded cysteine to the conserved J-encoded phenylalanine. The earlier analysis of a few hundred of the donors excluded any sequence lacking an unambiguous match to a single V gene segment. An earlier analysis of several hundred of the donors called V segments functional above 56.7% productive rearrangements and segregating when the between-donor standard deviation exceeded 5%. A statistical classification framework was built for diagnosing cytomegalovirus status from the catalog of TCR beta chain sequences. In a later analysis, TCR nucleotide sequences were compared against IMGT/GENE-DB human TR gene sequences so that V and J genes could be assigned. The TCRdist pipeline was used in a later analysis to assign CDR3 sequences and most-parsimonious VDJ recombination scenarios. In a later analysis, each TCR beta chain was defined by its CDR3 amino acid sequence together with its V-gene family, and reads lacking a unique V-gene family were excluded. In a later analysis, some 600 highly shared, low-generation-probability nucleotide sequences were removed to address suspected cross-contamination and a sequencing artifact. In a later analysis, a clonal expansion index was calculated for each public chain from normalized within-repertoire ranks of inferred template counts. In a later analysis, generation probabilities were computed with a VDJ recombination model fitted to out-of-frame rearrangements, and the resulting probabilities were checked against IGoR. Hypergeometric tests were used in a later analysis to score TCR-TCR, TCR-HLA and TCR-CMV co-occurrence, with a repertoire-size bias correction applied to the TCR pairs. In a later analysis, false discovery rates were estimated by permuting HLA or CMV assignments 20 times. In a later analysis, co-occurring TCRs were grouped using DBSCAN, with TCRdist sequence similarity added in when clustering inside HLA-allele-positive subsets. Co-occurrence clustering excluded repertoires with fewer than 30,000 or more than 120,000 public chains, plus five with anomalous nucleotide sharing. In its TCRdb copy, this immuneACCESS table keeps in-frame sequences only and misses some clones. Where compared with another copy, unresolved V genes explain less than half of these, and the others have no known cause. That table supplies the V and J calls and clone size; D and trimming were determined from the DNA. This sample's table has entries for 53,000 or so clones. 9.5% to 15% of the sample rests with the top ten.

The cohort comprised under 700 healthy bone marrow donors. At the time of sampling, every cohort member was nominally healthy, though immune exposures that went unrecorded were likely present. The donor tested CMV seropositive and was one of the 289 seropositive cohort members. A peripheral blood sample was collected from each donor, and TCR beta sequencing was performed on peripheral blood mononuclear cells. Genomic DNA was extracted from the blood cell samples with the Qiagen DNeasy Blood Extraction Kit. Taken from the germline V gene (reference sequence), the CDR1 and CDR2 loops are MNHEY and SMNVEV. The CDR3 has 14 amino acids, counting the end cysteine and phenylalanine. The CDR3 DNA has 42 bases and is translated from base 1. The germline V end is reduced by 8 bases and the J end by 2 bases; junction bases left unmatched: 7. These data belong to a study of cytomegalovirus exposure and HLA in healthy donors (dated by TCRdb to the late 2010s). In terms of the full investigation: An earlier analysis of several hundred of the donors reported 250 to 300 Gb of sequence data and 117 million unique TCR beta sequences from roughly 180 million T cells. Across about 380 genotyped donors of the cohort, an average of approximately 240,000 unique TCR beta nucleotide sequences per donor were sequenced, and roughly 20% of those sequences were non-productive. The study combined high-throughput TCR immunosequencing, statistical association of individual TCRs with disease status, and machine learning to predict cytomegalovirus infection status. Typing coverage differed by locus: A, B, C, DRB1 and DQB1 were typed in roughly 620-640 donors, DQA1 in 522, DPA1 in some 600, and DPB1 in just under 490. The genetic ancestry cluster associated with self-reported Caucasian donors included 81% of the roughly 400 genotyped donors. Both class I and class II loci were covered by HLA typing, at four-digit resolution. Every discovery cohort repertoire had been produced on one sequencing platform. Alongside the repertoire data, information on donor age, sex, ethnicity and CMV serostatus was compiled. The study aimed to test whether signatures of past pathogen exposure could be identified by cataloging public T cell receptors. A later analysis re-analyzed previously published TCR beta repertoires from hundreds of donors and added high-resolution HLA genotyping to study TCR occurrence patterns. Rather than drawing on any new phenotypic data, the later analysis identified candidate immune exposures from TCR beta sequences and the way those sequences occurred across donors. Along with the approximately 600-subject first cohort, a separate validation cohort of roughly 110 different subjects was used. Using immunosequencing, the study profiled T cell repertoires from 640 or so subjects and related those repertoires to cytomegalovirus serostatus. Approximately 300 gigabases of sequencing data and around 80 million unique TCR sequences made up an early release that covered several hundred HLA-typed donors. Genome-wide SNP genotypes for about 65% of the roughly 670 donors were used in a later genetic analysis, which treated that subset as a discovery cohort. Because of strong linkage in the cohort, five DR-DQ haplotypes were treated as single units for association and clustering. To decide whether each TCR beta V gene segment behaved as functional or pseudogenic, an earlier analysis of fewer than 750 of the donors relied on high-throughput TCR beta sequencing.

What the work shows at the level of the full study, not this receptor alone: Because the 87-base-pair reads could not distinguish some IMGT-functional V segments, including TRBV6-2 and TRBV6-3, those segments were excluded. A later analysis found that HLA-associated TCR beta chains were more clonally expanded and had lower generation probabilities than equally common non-associated chains. Because counts were too low, some 16 rarely observed V segments, including chromosome 9 orphons, were excluded from the earlier analysis of around 640 of the donors. An association between a missense DCLRE1C variant and V-gene and J-gene trimming of TCR beta chains was found in a later genetic analysis and replicated in an independent cohort. A total of fewer than 200 TCR beta chains were listed by the study as associated with cytomegalovirus. The classifier was reported to diagnose cytomegalovirus status with high specificity and sensitivity in both the original cohort and the validation cohort. Several of the top co-occurrence clusters appeared to be linked to parvovirus B19, influenza, CMV and Epstein-Barr virus, according to a later analysis. A cluster of highly shared sequence variants was judged likely to be a technical artifact of the sequencing pipeline. A later analysis found that TCR association rates varied across HLA loci, with DRB1 alleles showing the most associated TCRs and HLA-C alleles the fewest. Because HLA typing was unavailable for some donors at each locus, only the typed subset was used in association tests. A further reported finding was that TCR beta sequences accurately predicted the HLA-A and HLA-B alleles for most subjects in the first cohort. It was suggested by the authors that the approach could potentially be generalized to other disease states and immunological phenotypes. According to a later genetic analysis, donors in an Asian-associated ancestry cluster had fewer N-insertions in productive TCRs than the approximately 650-donor mean. Correlated functional status among segregating V segments might be attributable to linkage disequilibrium, but an unknown experimental factor could not be ruled out. In a later analysis, around 17,000 TCR beta sequences were associated with specific HLA alleles at a false discovery rate of 0.05. In vitro tests confirmed that three of the cytomegalovirus-associated TCR beta chains recognize cytomegalovirus antigens. A later analysis found that most CMV-associated TCR beta chains appeared HLA-restricted, with HLA associations seemingly driven largely by CMV exposure. While some public TCRs were present in many individuals, most TCR sequences turned up only very rarely across donors. An earlier analysis of approximately 500 of the donors showed that most TCR beta V segments appeared in productive rearrangements either about 87% or about 30% of the time, which broadly matched IMGT annotations. When HLA alleles, especially DR and DQ, strongly co-occurred, TCR associations were difficult to assign to individual alleles. Immune exposure information for the cohort was limited to CMV serostatus. This cohort had only TCR beta chains sequenced, and the lack of alpha or paired-chain data limited which features could be detected. Presence/absence analyses assumed roughly uniform sequencing depth across donors, an assumption that may not hold.

Here the chain combines TRBV27 and TRBJ2-7; TRBD2 aligns with 9 central bases. The origin of this receptor is a man aged 18 to 29 in good health and CMV-seropositive. Sequencing was carried out using PBMCs. The CDR3 here reads CASWGLASAYEQYF. The sequence in DNA is TGTGCCAGCTGGGGACTAGCTTCCGCCTACGAGCAGTACTTC.